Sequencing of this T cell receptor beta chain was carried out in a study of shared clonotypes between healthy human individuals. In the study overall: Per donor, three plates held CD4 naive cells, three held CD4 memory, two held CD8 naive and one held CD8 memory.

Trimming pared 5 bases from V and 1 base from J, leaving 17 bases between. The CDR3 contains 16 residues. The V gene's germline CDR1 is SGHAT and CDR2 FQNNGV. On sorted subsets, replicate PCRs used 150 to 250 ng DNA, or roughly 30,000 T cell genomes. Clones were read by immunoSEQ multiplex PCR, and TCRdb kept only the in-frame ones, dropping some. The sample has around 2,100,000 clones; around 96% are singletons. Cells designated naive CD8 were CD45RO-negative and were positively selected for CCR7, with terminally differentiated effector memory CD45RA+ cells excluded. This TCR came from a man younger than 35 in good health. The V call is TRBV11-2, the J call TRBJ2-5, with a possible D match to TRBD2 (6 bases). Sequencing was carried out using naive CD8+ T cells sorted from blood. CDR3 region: CASSPSGWGSQETQYF. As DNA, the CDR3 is TGTGCCAGCAGCCCGAGCGGGTGGGGCAGCCAAGAGACCCAGTACTTC.